This T cell receptor (beta chain) was observed in a study of OX40 agonist ivuxolimab in advanced cancers. Study as a whole: There were three patients with partial responses, one having hepatocellular carcinoma and two cutaneous melanoma. Study-level results: The authors also found low normalized T-cell clonal expansion in some nonresponders.

A note on this clone: Its target is not known.

The protocol was immunoSEQ multiplex PCR, while the TCRdb copy is restricted to in-frame clones and leaves out a portion. The table shows approximately 90,000 clones, with about 90% occurring only once. V gave up 0 bases and J gave up 2 bases, with 10 bases separating them. The V gene's germline CDR1 is WNHNN and CDR2 SYGVQD (reference sequence). The CDR3 sequence is 15 residues long. The source of this sequence is an adult with an advanced solid tumor such as melanoma, head and neck, liver or kidney cancer. Sequenced here: CD4+ or CD8+ T cells sorted from blood, sampled in a trial of the OX40 agonist ivuxolimab. The genes are TRBV10-1 and TRBJ2-5; D is perhaps TRBD2 (6 bases). The CDR3 sequence: CASSESGLAQETQYF. The CDR3 DNA follows: TGCGCCAGCAGTGAGTCGGGACTCGCACAAGAGACCCAGTACTTC.